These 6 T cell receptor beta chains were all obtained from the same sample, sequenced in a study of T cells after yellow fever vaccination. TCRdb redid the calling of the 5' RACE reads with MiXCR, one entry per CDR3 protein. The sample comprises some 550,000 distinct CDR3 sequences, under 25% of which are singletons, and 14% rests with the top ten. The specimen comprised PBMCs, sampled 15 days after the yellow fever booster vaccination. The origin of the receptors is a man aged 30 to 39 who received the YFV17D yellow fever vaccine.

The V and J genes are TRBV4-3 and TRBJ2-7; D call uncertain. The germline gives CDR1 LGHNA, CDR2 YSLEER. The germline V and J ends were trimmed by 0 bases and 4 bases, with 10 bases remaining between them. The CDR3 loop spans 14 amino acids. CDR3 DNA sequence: TGCGCCAGCAGCCAAGAACCTAGGTCGTACGAGCAGTACTTC. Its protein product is CASSQEPRSYEQYF.

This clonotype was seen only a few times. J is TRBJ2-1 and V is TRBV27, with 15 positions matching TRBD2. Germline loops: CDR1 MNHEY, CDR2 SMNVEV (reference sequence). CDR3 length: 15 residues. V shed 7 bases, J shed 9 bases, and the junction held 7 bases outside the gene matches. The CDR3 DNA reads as TGTGCCAGCAACGCCAGGACTAGCGGGAGGGGTGAGCAGTTCTTC. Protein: CASNARTSGRGEQFF.

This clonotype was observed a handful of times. The CDR3 DNA sequence: TGTGCCAGCTCACCGATGGACAATGAGCAGTTCTTC. Amino acids: CASSPMDNEQFF. The chain couples TRBV18 to TRBJ2-1; D uncertain. The CDR3 covers 12 residues. Germline V gene sequence: CDR1 KGHSH, CDR2 LQKENI. The V end was cut by 3 bases, the J end by 5 bases, with 5 bases between.

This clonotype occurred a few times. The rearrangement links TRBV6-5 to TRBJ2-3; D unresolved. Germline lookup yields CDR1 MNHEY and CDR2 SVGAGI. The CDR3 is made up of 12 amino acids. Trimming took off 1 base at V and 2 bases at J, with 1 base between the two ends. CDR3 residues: CASSYFTDTQYF. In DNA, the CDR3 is TGTGCCAGCAGTTACTTCACAGATACGCAGTATTTT.

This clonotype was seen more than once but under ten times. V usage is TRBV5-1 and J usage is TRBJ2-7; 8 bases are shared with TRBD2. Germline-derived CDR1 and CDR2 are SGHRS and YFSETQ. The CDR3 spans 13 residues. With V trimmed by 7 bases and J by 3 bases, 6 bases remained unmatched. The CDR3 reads CASASGLVYEQYF. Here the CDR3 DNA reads TGCGCCAGCGCCTCGGGACTAGTCTACGAGCAGTACTTC.

CDR3: CSARALTKNTGELFF. The CDR3 region has the DNA TGCAGTGCTAGAGCTCTGACTAAGAACACCGGGGAGCTGTTTTTT. The rearrangement uses TRBV20-1 and TRBJ2-2; weak D call: TRBD2 (5 bases). The V end was cut by 1 base, the J end by 1 base, with 10 bases between. The CDR3 spans 15 residues. Germline V lookup: CDR1 DFQATT, CDR2 SNEGSKA (reference sequence).